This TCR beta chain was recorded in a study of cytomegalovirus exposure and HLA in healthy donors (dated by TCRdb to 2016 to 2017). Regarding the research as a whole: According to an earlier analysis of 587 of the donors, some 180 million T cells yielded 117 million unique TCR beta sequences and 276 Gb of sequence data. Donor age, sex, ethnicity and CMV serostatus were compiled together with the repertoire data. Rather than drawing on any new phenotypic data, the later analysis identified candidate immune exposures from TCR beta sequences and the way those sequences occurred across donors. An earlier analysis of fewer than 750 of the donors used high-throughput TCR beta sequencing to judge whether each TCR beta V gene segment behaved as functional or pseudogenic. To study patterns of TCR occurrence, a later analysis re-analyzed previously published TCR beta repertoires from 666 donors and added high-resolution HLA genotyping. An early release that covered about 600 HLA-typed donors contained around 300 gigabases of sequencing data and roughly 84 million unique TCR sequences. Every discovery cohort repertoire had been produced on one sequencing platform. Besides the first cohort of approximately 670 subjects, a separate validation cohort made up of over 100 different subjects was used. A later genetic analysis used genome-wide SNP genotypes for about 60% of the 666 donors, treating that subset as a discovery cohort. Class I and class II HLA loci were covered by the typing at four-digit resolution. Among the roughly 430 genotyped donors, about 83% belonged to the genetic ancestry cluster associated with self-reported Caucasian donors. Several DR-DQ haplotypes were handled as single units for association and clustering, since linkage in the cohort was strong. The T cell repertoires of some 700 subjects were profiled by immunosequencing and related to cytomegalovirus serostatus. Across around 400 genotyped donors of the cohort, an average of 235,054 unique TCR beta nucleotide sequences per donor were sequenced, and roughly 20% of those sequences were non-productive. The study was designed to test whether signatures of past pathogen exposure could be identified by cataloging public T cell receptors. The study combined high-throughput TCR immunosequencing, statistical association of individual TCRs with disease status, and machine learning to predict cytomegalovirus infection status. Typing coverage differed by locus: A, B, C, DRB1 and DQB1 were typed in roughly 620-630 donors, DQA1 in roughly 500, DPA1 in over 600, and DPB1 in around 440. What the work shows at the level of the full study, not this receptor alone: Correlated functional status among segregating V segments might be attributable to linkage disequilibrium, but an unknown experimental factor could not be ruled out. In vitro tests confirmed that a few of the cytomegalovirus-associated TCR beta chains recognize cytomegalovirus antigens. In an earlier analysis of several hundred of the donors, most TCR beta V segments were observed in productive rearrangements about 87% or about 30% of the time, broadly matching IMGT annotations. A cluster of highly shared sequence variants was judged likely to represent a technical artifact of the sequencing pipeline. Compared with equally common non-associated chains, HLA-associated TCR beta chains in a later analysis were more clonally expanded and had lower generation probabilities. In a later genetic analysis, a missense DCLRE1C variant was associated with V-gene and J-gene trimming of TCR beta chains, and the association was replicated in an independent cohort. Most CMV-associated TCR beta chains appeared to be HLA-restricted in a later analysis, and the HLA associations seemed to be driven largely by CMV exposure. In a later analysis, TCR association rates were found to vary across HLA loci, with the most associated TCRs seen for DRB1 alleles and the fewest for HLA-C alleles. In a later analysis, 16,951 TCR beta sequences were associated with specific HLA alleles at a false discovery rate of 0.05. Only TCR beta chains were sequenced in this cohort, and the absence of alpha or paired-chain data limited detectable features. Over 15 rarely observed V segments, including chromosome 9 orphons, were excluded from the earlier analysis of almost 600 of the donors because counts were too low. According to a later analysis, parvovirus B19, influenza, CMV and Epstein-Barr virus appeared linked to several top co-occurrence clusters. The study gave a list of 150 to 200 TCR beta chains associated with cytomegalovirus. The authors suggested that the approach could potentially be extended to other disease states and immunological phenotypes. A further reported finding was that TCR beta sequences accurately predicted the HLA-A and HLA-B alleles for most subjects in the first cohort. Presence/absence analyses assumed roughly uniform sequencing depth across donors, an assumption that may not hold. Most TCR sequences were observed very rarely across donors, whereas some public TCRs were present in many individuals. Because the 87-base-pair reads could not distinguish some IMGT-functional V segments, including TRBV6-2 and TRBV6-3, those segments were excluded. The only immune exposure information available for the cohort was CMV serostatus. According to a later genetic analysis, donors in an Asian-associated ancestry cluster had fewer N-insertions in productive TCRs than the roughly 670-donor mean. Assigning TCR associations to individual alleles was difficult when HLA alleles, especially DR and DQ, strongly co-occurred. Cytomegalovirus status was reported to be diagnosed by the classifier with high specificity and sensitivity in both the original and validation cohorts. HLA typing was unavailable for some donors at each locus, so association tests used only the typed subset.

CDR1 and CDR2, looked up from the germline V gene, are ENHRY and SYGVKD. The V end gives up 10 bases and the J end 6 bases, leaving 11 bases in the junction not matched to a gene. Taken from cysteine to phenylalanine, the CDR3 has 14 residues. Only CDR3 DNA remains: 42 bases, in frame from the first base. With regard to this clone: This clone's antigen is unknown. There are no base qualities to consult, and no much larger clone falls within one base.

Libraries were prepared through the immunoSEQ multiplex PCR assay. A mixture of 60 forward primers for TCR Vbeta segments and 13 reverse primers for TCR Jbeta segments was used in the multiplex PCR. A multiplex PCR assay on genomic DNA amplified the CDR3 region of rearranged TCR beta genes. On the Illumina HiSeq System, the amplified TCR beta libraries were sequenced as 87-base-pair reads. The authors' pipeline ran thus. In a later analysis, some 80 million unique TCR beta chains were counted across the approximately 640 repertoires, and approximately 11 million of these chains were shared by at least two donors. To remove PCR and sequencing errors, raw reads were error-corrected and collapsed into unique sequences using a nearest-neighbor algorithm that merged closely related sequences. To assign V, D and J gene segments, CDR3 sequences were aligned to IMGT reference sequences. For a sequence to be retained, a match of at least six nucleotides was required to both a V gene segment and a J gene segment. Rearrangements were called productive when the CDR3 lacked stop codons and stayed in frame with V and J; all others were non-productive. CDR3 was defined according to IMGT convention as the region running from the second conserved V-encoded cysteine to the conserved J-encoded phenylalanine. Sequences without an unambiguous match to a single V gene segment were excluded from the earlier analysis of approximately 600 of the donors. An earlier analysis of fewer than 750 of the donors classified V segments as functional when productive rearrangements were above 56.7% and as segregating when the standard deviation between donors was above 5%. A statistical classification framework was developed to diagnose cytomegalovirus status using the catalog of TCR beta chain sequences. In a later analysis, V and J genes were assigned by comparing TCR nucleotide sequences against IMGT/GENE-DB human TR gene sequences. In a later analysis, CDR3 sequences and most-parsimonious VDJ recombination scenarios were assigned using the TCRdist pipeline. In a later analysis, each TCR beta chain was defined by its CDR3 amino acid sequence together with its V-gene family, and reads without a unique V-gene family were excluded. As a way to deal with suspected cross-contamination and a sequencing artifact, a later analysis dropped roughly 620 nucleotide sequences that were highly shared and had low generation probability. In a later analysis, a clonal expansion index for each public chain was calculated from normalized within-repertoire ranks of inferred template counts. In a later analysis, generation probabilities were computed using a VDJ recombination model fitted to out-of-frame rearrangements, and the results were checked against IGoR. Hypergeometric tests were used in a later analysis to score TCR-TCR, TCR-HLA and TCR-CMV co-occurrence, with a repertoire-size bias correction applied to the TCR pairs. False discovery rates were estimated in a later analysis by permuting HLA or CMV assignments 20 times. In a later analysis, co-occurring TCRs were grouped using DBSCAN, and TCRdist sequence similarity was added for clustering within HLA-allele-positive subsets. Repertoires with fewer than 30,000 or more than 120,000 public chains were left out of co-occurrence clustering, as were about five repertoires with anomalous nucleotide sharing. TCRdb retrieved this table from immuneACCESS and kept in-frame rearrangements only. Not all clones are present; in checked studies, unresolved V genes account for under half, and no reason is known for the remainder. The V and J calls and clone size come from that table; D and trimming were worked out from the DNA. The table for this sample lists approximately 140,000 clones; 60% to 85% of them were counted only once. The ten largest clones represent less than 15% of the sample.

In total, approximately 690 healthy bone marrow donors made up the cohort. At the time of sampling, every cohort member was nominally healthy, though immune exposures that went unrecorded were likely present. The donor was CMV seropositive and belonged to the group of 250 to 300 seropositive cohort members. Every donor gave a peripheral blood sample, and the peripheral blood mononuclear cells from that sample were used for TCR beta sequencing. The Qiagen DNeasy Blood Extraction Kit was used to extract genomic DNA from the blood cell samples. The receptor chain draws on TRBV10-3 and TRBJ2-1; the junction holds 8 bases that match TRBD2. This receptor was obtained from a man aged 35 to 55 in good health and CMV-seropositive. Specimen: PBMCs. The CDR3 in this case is CATKAQREFNEQFF. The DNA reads TGTGCCACTAAGGCCCAGCGGGAGTTCAATGAGCAGTTCTTC.